This record looks at one T cell receptor (beta chain) sequence and its context. The sample comes from a study of T cell changes during pregnancy in multiple sclerosis. The data were produced by immunoSEQ multiplex PCR, yet TCRdb's version contains in-frame clones alone and is incomplete. The sample holds around 84,000 clones, 94% seen once. CDR3 size: 14 residues. Germline CDR1 reads SNHLY; CDR2 reads FYNNEI. V shed 6 bases and J 4 bases; nucleotides not matched to a gene: 8. The J gene is TRBJ1-1, the V gene TRBV2; 7 bases line up with TRBD1. Sequencing was performed on peripheral blood, taken in the second trimester of pregnancy. This sequence originates from a female donor in good health, enrolled as a control in a pregnancy study. The CDR3 region is CASRVRQGGTEAFF. CDR3 DNA: TGTGCCAGCAGGGTTAGACAGGGTGGCACTGAAGCTTTCTTT.